These 31 T cell receptor beta chains were sequenced from one sample in a study of long-term antiretroviral therapy in people with HIV. The libraries were made with immunoSEQ v3.0 at survey level. The protocol was immunoSEQ multiplex PCR, while the TCRdb copy is restricted to in-frame clones and leaves out a portion. This sample carries fewer than 45,000 clones, 70% to 90% of them seen once, and the ten largest clones take over 9.5%. Sequenced material: unsorted PBMCs, taken 2.2 years after starting antiretroviral therapy. The receptors originated from a man between 18 and 29 years old with HIV.

This rearrangement joins TRBV2 to TRBJ1-5, with D unclear. Germline V gene lookup returns CDR1 SNHLY and CDR2 FYNNEI. The CDR3 extends over 13 amino acids. The V end lost 6 bases, the J end lost 1 base, and 7 bases lay between the germline ends. CDR3 coding DNA: TGTGCCAGCAGGGGAGCCAGCAATCAGCCCCAGCATTTT. Its translation: CASRGASNQPQHF. Drawing the rest from reference TRBV2 and TRBJ1-5, the complete variable domain is EPEVTQTPSHQVTQMGQEVILRCVPISNHLYFYWYRQILGQKVEFLVSFYNNEISEKSEIFDDQFSVERPDGSNFTLKIRSTKLEDSAMYFCASRGASNQPQHFGDGTRLSIL.

The chain combines TRBV6-5 with TRBJ1-2, with D hard to call. Germline-derived CDR1 and CDR2 are MNHEY and SVGAGI. Trimming removed 2 bases at V and 3 bases at J, with 16 bases between. The CDR3 covers 16 residues. The CDR3 DNA sequence: TGTGCCAGCAGTTACCGCCAGCTCGAGACCTACTATGGCTACACCTTC. It encodes CASSYRQLETYYGYTF.

The sample holds one count of this clone. CDR3 sequence reads: CASTHGTGVQEQYF. CDR3 bases: TGTGCCAGCACCCACGGGACAGGGGTCCAGGAGCAGTACTTC. The rearrangement links TRBV6-5 to TRBJ2-7, with TRBD1 matching 10 bases. Germline CDR1 and CDR2: MNHEY and SVGAGI. With V trimmed by 7 bases and J by 7 bases, 10 bases remained unmatched. The CDR3 spans 14 residues.

This rearrangement joins TRBV28 to TRBJ1-5; a weak D match, TRBD1 (5 bases). Per the germline V gene, CDR1 is MDHEN and CDR2 is SYDVKM. The CDR3 is made up of 16 amino acids. Trimming left V 6 bases short and J 1 base short, with 16 bases between. The DNA for the CDR3 is TGTGCCAGCAGGAGGCCCAGGGTAGGGAGCAATCAGCCCCAGCATTTT. Translation gives CASRRPRVGSNQPQHF.

The chain combines TRBV28 with TRBJ2-3; 9 positions agree with TRBD2. CDR1 is MDHEN, CDR2 SYDVKM, per germline. This CDR3 spans 18 amino acids. V was pared by 6 bases and J by 2 bases, with 15 bases of the junction left unmatched. This chain's CDR3 is CASSSSLLGLANTDTQYF. DNA for the CDR3: TGTGCCAGCAGCTCATCACTTTTAGGACTAGCGAACACAGATACGCAGTATTTT. Full variable domain (remainder filled in from reference TRBV28 and TRBJ2-3): DVKVTQSSRYLVKRTGEKVFLECVQDMDHENMFWYRQDPGLGLRLIYFSYDVKMKEKGDIPEGYSVSREKKERFSLILESASTNQTSMYLCASSSSLLGLANTDTQYFGPGTRLTVL.

V gene TRBV5-4 combines with J gene TRBJ1-2, with no clear D. Germline V gene sequence: CDR1 SGHNT, CDR2 YYREEE (reference sequence). CDR3 length equals 14 residues. Trimming pared 4 bases from V and 3 bases from J, leaving 13 bases between. The CDR3 loop reads CASSVPGAHYGYTF. The CDR3 DNA reads TGTGCCAGCAGCGTTCCCGGAGCCCACTATGGCTACACCTTC.

This clone was picked up a small number of times. J is TRBJ1-2 and V is TRBV29-1; TRBD1 might be the D (5 bases). CDR3 size: 11 residues. Germline CDR1 and CDR2: SQVTM and ANQGSEA. V shed 6 bases and J shed 7 bases, with 12 bases lying between them. The chain's CDR3 is CSVEDRGGYTF. CDR3 DNA sequence: TGCAGCGTAGAGGATAGGGGTGGCTACACCTTC.

J is TRBJ2-3 and V is TRBV6-5, with D tentatively TRBD2 (6 bases). The CDR3 is 14 residues long. Germline V gene data show CDR1 as MNHEY and CDR2 as SVGAGI. The ends were cut back, 6 bases at V and 6 bases at J, with 16 bases in the middle. The CDR3 sequence: CASSARGLGDTQYF. Here the CDR3 DNA reads TGTGCCAGCAGCGCGCGGGGCCTGGGGGATACGCAGTATTTT.

In this sample, this clone turned up once. The chain is built from TRBV2 and TRBJ1-4; D unresolved. With 1 base removed from V and 0 bases from J, the gap between germline ends came to 3 bases. The CDR3 consists of 14 residues. The germline CDR1 and CDR2 sequences are SNHLY and FYNNEI. CDR3 DNA: TGTGCCAGCAGTGAAGATCCAACTAATGAAAAACTGTTTTTT. This sequence encodes CASSEDPTNEKLFF.

The rearrangement links TRBV30 to TRBJ1-2; 7 bases are shared with TRBD1. Germline V gene data show CDR1 as GTSNPN and CDR2 as SVGIG (reference sequence). Losses at the gene ends were 5 bases for V and 6 bases for J; bases not matched to a gene: 15. This CDR3 contains 15 residues. The CDR3 loop reads CAWEGTDRDVNGYTF. The CDR3 DNA reads TGTGCCTGGGAGGGGACAGATCGAGACGTAAATGGCTACACCTTC.

V and J are TRBV6-5 and TRBJ2-7; tentatively, D is TRBD1 (5 bases). Trimming removed 6 bases from V and 0 bases from J, with 12 bases in between. The CDR3 runs to 14 residues. Germline loops: CDR1 MNHEY, CDR2 SVGAGI. The CDR3 protein is CASRIQGFSYEQYF. The CDR3, as DNA: TGTGCCAGCAGAATCCAGGGTTTCTCCTACGAGCAGTACTTC.

The chain uses TRBV20-1 and TRBJ2-7; no reliable D call. The germline V gene encodes CDR1 DFQATT and CDR2 SNEGSKA (reference sequence). This CDR3 has 10 amino acids. Trimming stripped 6 bases from V and 4 bases from J, with 7 bases between. This CDR3 is CSAVGYEQYF. The CDR3 DNA follows: TGCAGTGCGGTGGGTTACGAGCAGTACTTC.

This chain links TRBV18 with TRBJ2-1; TRBD1 matches 9 bases. Germline V lookup: CDR1 KGHSH, CDR2 LQKENI. The CDR3 is made up of 14 amino acids. With V trimmed by 0 bases and J by 9 bases, 3 bases remained unmatched. In DNA form, the CDR3 reads TGTGCCAGCTCACCACCCGGGACAGGGAGTGAGCAGTTCTTC. This gives the protein CASSPPGTGSEQFF.

The J gene is TRBJ1-5, the V gene TRBV30; 8 nucleotides agree with TRBD1. This CDR3 has 15 amino acids. Trimming cost V 2 bases and J 1 base; bases outside gene matches: 4. From germline, CDR1 is GTSNPN and CDR2 SVGIG (reference sequence). In nucleotides, the CDR3 is TGTGCCTGGAGTCCCGGACAGGGAAGCAATCAGCCCCAGCATTTT. This sequence encodes CAWSPGQGSNQPQHF.

V gene TRBV6-5 combines with J gene TRBJ2-3; the match to TRBD2 covers 7 bases. With 6 bases clipped from V and 0 bases from J, the junction kept 3 bases outside the gene matches. The CDR3 is 14 amino acids. In germline, CDR1 is MNHEY, CDR2 SVGAGI. CDR3 sequence: CASSIAGSTDTQYF. As DNA, the CDR3 is TGTGCCAGCAGCATAGCGGGTAGCACAGATACGCAGTATTTT.

The chain recombines TRBV7-9 with TRBJ2-7; D is unclear. Germline CDR1 reads SEHNR; CDR2 reads FQNEAQ (reference sequence). The V end lost 3 bases, the J end lost 0 bases, and 9 bases lay between the germline ends. This CDR3 spans 14 amino acids. CDR3 residues: CASSFRKNSYEQYF. CDR3 DNA: TGTGCCAGCAGCTTTCGAAAGAACTCCTACGAGCAGTACTTC.

This clone showed up just a few times. This chain joins TRBV15 and TRBJ1-2; tentatively, D is TRBD1 (6 bases). The CDR3 contains 14 residues. Germline V gene data show CDR1 as LNHNV and CDR2 as YYDKDF (reference sequence). Trimming took off 0 bases at V and 5 bases at J, with 10 bases between the two ends. CDR3 bases: TGTGCCACCAGCAGAGAGGACAGTGGATATGGCTACACCTTC. Translated, it gives CATSREDSGYGYTF.

The chain carries TRBV4-1 and TRBJ2-3, with 7 nucleotides matching TRBD2. V dropped 1 base and J dropped 1; count of bases not matched to a gene: 8. Germline V gene data show CDR1 as MGHRA and CDR2 as YSYEKL. The CDR3 runs to 17 residues. CDR3 amino acids: CASSQVLGLAGTDTQYF. CDR3 DNA sequence: TGCGCCAGCAGCCAAGTCTTGGGGCTAGCGGGCACAGATACGCAGTATTTT.

Here the CDR3 reads CASSTVMDSRGSNQPQHF. CDR3 bases: TGTGCCAGCAGTACCGTGATGGACAGCCGGGGTAGCAATCAGCCCCAGCATTTT. This chain links TRBV27 with TRBJ1-5; D may be TRBD1 (6 bases). The germline V gene encodes CDR1 MNHEY and CDR2 SMNVEV (reference sequence). The CDR3 has 18 amino acids. V lost 5 bases and J 0 bases, leaving 20 bases between the germline ends.

The chain combines TRBV11-2 with TRBJ2-5; D gene ambiguous. Germline CDR1 reads SGHAT; CDR2 reads FQNNGV. The CDR3 sequence is 11 residues long. Trimming cost V 5 bases and J 5 bases, with 6 bases left between them. CDR3 in amino acids: CASSGVETQYF. CDR3 nucleotides: TGTGCCAGCAGCGGGGTTGAGACCCAGTACTTC.

The gene calls are TRBV7-6 and TRBJ1-1, with D perhaps TRBD1 (5 bases). V was pared by 4 bases and J by 0 bases, with 12 bases between. Per germline, CDR1 SGHVS and CDR2 FNYEAQ. CDR3 length equals 15 residues. CDR3 DNA sequence: TGTGCCAGCAGCTATCGGGACGCCGTGAACACTGAAGCTTTCTTT. Amino acid sequence: CASSYRDAVNTEAFF.

Here the CDR3 reads CASSFGGSNEQFF. In nucleotides, the CDR3 is TGTGCCAGCAGCTTTGGGGGGTCCAATGAGCAGTTCTTC. The chain joins TRBV7-2 to TRBJ2-1, with TRBD2 as a possible D gene (6 bases). The CDR3 is 13 amino acids. Trimming took 3 bases from V and 6 from J, leaving 9 bases between them. Germline values: CDR1 SGHTA, CDR2 FQGNSA.

The rearrangement links TRBV9 to TRBJ2-3, with 9 bases lining up with TRBD2. This CDR3 contains 17 residues. V dropped 3 bases and J dropped 0; count of bases not matched to a gene: 8. In germline, CDR1 is SGDLS, CDR2 YYNGEE. CDR3 protein: CASSGSSTSGSTDTQYF. The CDR3 DNA reads as TGTGCCAGCAGCGGGAGTAGTACTAGCGGGAGCACAGATACGCAGTATTTT.

This sequence joins TRBV4-3 and TRBJ2-2; no firm D call. The germline V gene has CDR1 LGHNA and CDR2 YSLEER. CDR3 length: 15 residues. The V gene lost 0 bases and the J gene lost 6 bases, with 11 bases spanning the gap. The DNA of the CDR3 is TGCGCCAGCAGCCAAGAATTCCTAAACGCCGGGGAGCTGTTTTTT. Translation gives CASSQEFLNAGELFF.

This chain joins TRBV7-2 and TRBJ2-7; no reliable D call. This CDR3 is built from 12 residues. Looked up from germline, CDR1 is SGHTA and CDR2 is FQGNSA. Trimming stripped 5 bases from V and 0 bases from J, with 5 bases between. The DNA for the CDR3 is TGTGCCAGCAGCCTGCCCTCCTACGAGCAGTACTTC. Translated: CASSLPSYEQYF.

The chain links TRBV19 to TRBJ1-1; D call uncertain. The CDR3 runs 13 residues. Germline values: CDR1 LNHDA, CDR2 SQIVND (reference sequence). The V gene lost 3 bases and the J gene lost 1 base, with 6 bases spanning the gap. In DNA, the CDR3 is TGTGCCAGTAGTATTCTAGCGAACACTGAAGCTTTCTTT. Protein sequence: CASSILANTEAFF.

CDR3 nucleotides: TGTGCCTGGACTACCTCCTATGGCTACACCTTC. It encodes CAWTTSYGYTF. This chain joins TRBV30 and TRBJ1-2; D not resolved. Looked up from germline, CDR1 is GTSNPN and CDR2 is SVGIG (reference sequence). Deletions cut 4 bases from V and 4 bases from J, with 7 bases between. The CDR3 runs 11 residues.

This clone was seen a few times. CDR3 protein: CAISEGTGGINDTQYF. The CDR3 nucleotides are TGTGCCATCAGTGAAGGGACAGGGGGTATCAACGATACGCAGTATTTT. This chain links TRBV10-3 with TRBJ2-3, with 11 bases that match TRBD1. Germline V gene data show CDR1 as ENHRY and CDR2 as SYGVKD. V dropped 3 bases and J dropped 6; count of bases not matched to a gene: 8. The length of the CDR3 is 16 residues.

This chain connects TRBV7-2 to TRBJ2-2; tentative D call: TRBD2 (6 bases). Trimming shortened V by 4 bases and J by 0 bases, and 12 bases separated the two germline ends. This CDR3 contains 16 residues. From germline, CDR1 is SGHTA and CDR2 FQGNSA. The chain's CDR3 is CASSSFSGTNTGELFF. DNA of the CDR3: TGTGCCAGCAGCTCATTTAGCGGAACGAACACCGGGGAGCTGTTTTTT.

J is TRBJ1-1 and V is TRBV7-9; 12 bases agree with TRBD1. Germline V CDR1 and CDR2: SEHNR, FQNEAQ (reference sequence). The CDR3 is 15 residues long. V shed 6 bases and J 1 base; nucleotides not matched to a gene: 3. As DNA, the CDR3 is TGTGCCAGCAGGGGGACAGGGGGCGAGAACACTGAAGCTTTCTTT. Its translation is CASRGTGGENTEAFF.

V usage is TRBV29-1 and J usage is TRBJ2-3, with D maybe TRBD1 (5 bases). V was clipped by 7 bases and J by 2 bases, with 10 bases between them. Germline CDR1 reads SQVTM; CDR2 reads ANQGSEA. The CDR3 runs 12 residues. DNA for the CDR3: TGCAGCGCCCCGGACACCACAGATACGCAGTATTTT. This codes for CSAPDTTDTQYF.